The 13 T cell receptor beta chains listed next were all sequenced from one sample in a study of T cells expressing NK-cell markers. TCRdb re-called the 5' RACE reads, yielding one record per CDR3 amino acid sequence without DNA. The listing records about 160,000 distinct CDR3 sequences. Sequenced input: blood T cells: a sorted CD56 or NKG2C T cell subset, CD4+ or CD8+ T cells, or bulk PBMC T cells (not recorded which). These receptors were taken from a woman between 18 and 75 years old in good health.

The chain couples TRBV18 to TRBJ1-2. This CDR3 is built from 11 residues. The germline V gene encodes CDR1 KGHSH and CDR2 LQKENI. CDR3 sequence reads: CASSSDGGYTF.

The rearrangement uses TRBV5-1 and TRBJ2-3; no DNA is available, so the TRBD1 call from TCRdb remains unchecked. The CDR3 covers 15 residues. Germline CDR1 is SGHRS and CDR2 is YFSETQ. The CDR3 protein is CASSLQGRRTDTQYF.

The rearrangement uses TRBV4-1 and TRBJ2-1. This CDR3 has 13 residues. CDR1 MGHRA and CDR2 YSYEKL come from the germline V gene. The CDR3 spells CASSQDRWREEIF.

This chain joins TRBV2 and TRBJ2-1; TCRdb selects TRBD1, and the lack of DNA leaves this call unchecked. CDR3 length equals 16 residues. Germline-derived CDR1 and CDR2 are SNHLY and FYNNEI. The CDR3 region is CASSEESGQANNEQFF.

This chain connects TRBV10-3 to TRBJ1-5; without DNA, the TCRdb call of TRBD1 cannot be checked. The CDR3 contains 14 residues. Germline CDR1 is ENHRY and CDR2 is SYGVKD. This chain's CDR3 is CAGGTGGLGQPQHF.

The CDR3 protein is CATGTGRDTQYF. The chain is built from TRBV5-1 and TRBJ2-3; absent DNA, TCRdb's TRBD1 call cannot be checked. This CDR3 region has 12 residues. Germline CDR1 is SGHRS and CDR2 is YFSETQ.

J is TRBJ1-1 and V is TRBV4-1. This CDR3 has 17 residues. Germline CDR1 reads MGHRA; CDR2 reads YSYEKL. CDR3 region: CASSQRPTLLSNTEAFF.

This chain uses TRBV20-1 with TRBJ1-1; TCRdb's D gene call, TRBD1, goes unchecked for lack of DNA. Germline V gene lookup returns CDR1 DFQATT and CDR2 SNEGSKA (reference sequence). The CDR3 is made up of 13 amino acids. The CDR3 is CSALRTGGTEAFF.

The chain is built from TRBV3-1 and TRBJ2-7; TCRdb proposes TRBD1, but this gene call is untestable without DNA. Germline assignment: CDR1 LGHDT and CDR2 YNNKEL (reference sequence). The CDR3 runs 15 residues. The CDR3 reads CASSLGQGISYEQYF.

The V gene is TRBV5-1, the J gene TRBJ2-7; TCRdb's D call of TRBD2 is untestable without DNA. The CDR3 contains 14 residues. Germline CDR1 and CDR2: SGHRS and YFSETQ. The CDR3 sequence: CASSSGTPADEQYF.

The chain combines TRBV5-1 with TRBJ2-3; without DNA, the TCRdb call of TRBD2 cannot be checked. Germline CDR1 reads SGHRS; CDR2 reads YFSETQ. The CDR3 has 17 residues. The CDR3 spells CASSRAPSGSRADTQYF.

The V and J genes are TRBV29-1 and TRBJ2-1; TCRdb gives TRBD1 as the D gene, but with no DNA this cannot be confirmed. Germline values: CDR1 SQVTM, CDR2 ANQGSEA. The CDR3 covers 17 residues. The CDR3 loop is CSVEDGAALSSYNEQFF.

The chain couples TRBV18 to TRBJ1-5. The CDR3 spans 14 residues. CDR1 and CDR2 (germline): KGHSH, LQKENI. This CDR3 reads CASSTGNSNQPQHF. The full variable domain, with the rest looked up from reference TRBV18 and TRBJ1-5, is NAGVMQNPRHLVRRRGQEARLRCSPMKGHSHVYWYRQLPEEGLKFMVYLQKENIIDESGMPKERFSAEFPKEGPSILRIQQVVRGDSAAYFCASSTGNSNQPQHFGDGTRLSIL.